Each of the 26 T cell receptor beta chains below was sequenced from the same sample in a study of cytomegalovirus exposure and HLA in healthy donors. PCR involved 60 Vbeta and 13 Jbeta primers. Libraries were prepared by immunoSEQ multiplex PCR; TCRdb keeps only in-frame clonotypes and omits some of them. The sample comprises around 91,000 clones, around 84% of which are singletons, and 2% to 2.5% rests with the top ten. Input material: PBMCs. The receptors were sampled from a man between 18 and 35 years old in good health and CMV-seronegative.

The V and J genes are TRBV6-5 and TRBJ1-2; 7 bases align to TRBD1. The CDR3 covers 14 residues. V was pared by 6 bases and J by 8 bases, with 12 bases of the junction left unmatched. Germline values: CDR1 MNHEY, CDR2 SVGAGI. The CDR3: CASSALTGVGGYTF. Written as DNA, the CDR3 is TGTGCCAGCAGCGCCCTAACAGGGGTTGGGGGCTACACCTTC.

This chain uses TRBV27 with TRBJ2-2; D possibly corresponds to TRBD2 (5 bases). From germline, CDR1 is MNHEY and CDR2 SMNVEV (reference sequence). The CDR3 is 15 residues long. Trimming took 0 bases from V and 3 from J, leaving 8 bases between them. CDR3 amino acids: CASSLSPGDTGELFF. As DNA, the CDR3 is TGTGCCAGCAGTTTATCCCCCGGGGACACCGGGGAGCTGTTTTTT.

V usage is TRBV6-5 and J usage is TRBJ2-5, with TRBD1 matching over 9 bases. CDR3 length equals 15 residues. Germline CDR1 is MNHEY and CDR2 is SVGAGI. J was trimmed by 4 bases and V by 4 bases; bases with no gene match: 7. The CDR3 nucleotides read TGTGCCAGCAGTTTGGGGACAGGGATTTCAGAGACCCAGTACTTC. Translated, it gives CASSLGTGISETQYF.

V and J are TRBV25-1 and TRBJ1-1, with D perhaps TRBD1 (5 bases). V gave up 2 bases and J gave up 1 base, with 11 bases separating them. The germline gives CDR1 MGHDK, CDR2 SYGVNS. This CDR3 comprises 15 residues. The CDR3: CASSELRGPNTEAFF. Written as DNA, the CDR3 is TGTGCCAGCAGTGAACTAAGGGGCCCGAACACTGAAGCTTTCTTT.

The chain joins TRBV30 to TRBJ1-1, with a possible D match to TRBD1 (6 bases). The CDR3 has 15 residues. Germline V gene sequence: CDR1 GTSNPN, CDR2 SVGIG (reference sequence). Trimming removed 1 base at V and 0 bases at J, with 12 bases between. CDR3 sequence reads: CAWSDFGTMNTEAFF. The CDR3 DNA reads as TGTGCCTGGAGTGATTTTGGGACAATGAACACTGAAGCTTTCTTT.

In this sample, this clone turned up a few times. The rearrangement uses TRBV27 and TRBJ1-1; D unresolved. Trimming cost V 4 bases and J 0 bases, with 6 bases left between them. The CDR3 sequence is 13 residues long. Germline loops: CDR1 MNHEY, CDR2 SMNVEV (reference sequence). The CDR3 sequence: CASSSSLNTEAFF. The DNA of the CDR3 is TGTGCCAGCAGTTCTAGCCTGAACACTGAAGCTTTCTTT.

This clone has just a few counts. V usage is TRBV5-8 and J usage is TRBJ1-5, with a tentative D call TRBD1 (6 bases). Germline assignment: CDR1 SGHTS and CDR2 YDEGEE. V shed 2 bases and J shed 3 bases, with 12 bases lying between them. The CDR3 consists of 15 residues. CDR3 in DNA: TGTGCCAGCAGCTTAGCAGGGGTGAACAATCAGCCCCAGCATTTT. The encoded protein is CASSLAGVNNQPQHF.

The sample holds one count of this clone. The gene calls are TRBV11-2 and TRBJ1-1; 8 bases match TRBD1. With V trimmed by 5 bases and J by 1 base, 3 bases remained unmatched. The CDR3 has 14 residues. CDR1 and CDR2 (germline): SGHAT, FQNNGV. As DNA, the CDR3 is TGTGCCAGCAGCCGAGGACAGGGGAACACTGAAGCTTTCTTT. Translated: CASSRGQGNTEAFF.

The chain employs TRBV19 and TRBJ1-2, with unresolved D. Germline V lookup: CDR1 LNHDA, CDR2 SQIVND (reference sequence). V was clipped by 2 bases and J by 4 bases, with 11 bases between them. There are 14 residues in the CDR3. The CDR3 loop reads CASSIRSERYGYTF. The CDR3 nucleotides are TGTGCCAGTAGTATAAGATCCGAGCGCTATGGCTACACCTTC. Combining the CDR3 with reference TRBV19 and TRBJ1-2 gives the whole variable domain DGGITQSPKYLFRKEGQNVTLSCEQNLNHDAMYWYRQDPGQGLRLIYYSQIVNDFQKGDIAEGYSVSREKKESFPLTVTSAQKNPTAFYLCASSIRSERYGYTFGSGTRLTVV.

This rearrangement joins TRBV7-9 to TRBJ1-2; TRBD1 aligns across 8 bases. Germline V gives CDR1 SEHNR, CDR2 FQNEAQ (reference sequence). Unmatched junction bases numbered 7, after V lost 5 bases and J lost 8 bases. The CDR3 covers 13 residues. CDR3 in DNA: TGTGCCAGCAGCGCGGACAGGGTTGGGGGCTACACCTTC. It codes for CASSADRVGGYTF.

J is TRBJ2-2 and V is TRBV27; D ambiguous. The germline V gene encodes CDR1 MNHEY and CDR2 SMNVEV (reference sequence). Trimming cost V 5 bases and J 7 bases, with 8 bases left between them. The CDR3 is 12 residues long. CDR3 DNA: TGTGCCAGCAGTCAAAATCACGGGGAGCTGTTTTTT. Residues: CASSQNHGELFF.

The rearrangement links TRBV7-9 to TRBJ2-3, with 9 bases that match TRBD2. V lost 7 bases and J lost 5; bases outside the gene matches: 13. Germline assignment: CDR1 SEHNR and CDR2 FQNEAQ (reference sequence). The CDR3 sequence is 16 residues long. The CDR3 is CASTAGASGKVDTQYF. In DNA, the CDR3 is TGTGCCAGCACCGCGGGGGCTAGCGGGAAGGTAGATACGCAGTATTTT.

The rearrangement links TRBV30 to TRBJ1-2, with D unresolved. With 5 bases removed from V and 0 bases from J, the gap between germline ends came to 4 bases. Germline-derived CDR1 and CDR2 are GTSNPN and SVGIG (reference sequence). This CDR3 is built from 11 residues. CDR3 sequence reads: CAWRSNYGYTF. CDR3 sequence (DNA): TGTGCCTGGCGGTCTAACTATGGCTACACCTTC.

The rearrangement uses TRBV30 and TRBJ1-1; 11 bases match TRBD1. Trimming removed 4 bases from V and 5 bases from J; junction bases left unmatched: 3. From germline, CDR1 is GTSNPN and CDR2 SVGIG (reference sequence). CDR3 length equals 13 residues. The CDR3 region has the DNA TGTGCCTGGATGGGACAGGGGGGGACTGAAGCTTTCTTT. Amino acids: CAWMGQGGTEAFF.

This clone was detected only a few times. The rearrangement joins TRBV19 to TRBJ2-2; 7 bases map to TRBD2. J lost 7 bases, V lost 6 bases, and 8 bases had no gene match. The CDR3 is 14 amino acids. The germline V gene has CDR1 LNHDA and CDR2 SQIVND (reference sequence). The CDR3 is CASRTPGGGGELFF. The CDR3 nucleotides are TGTGCCAGTAGGACCCCTGGGGGGGGCGGGGAGCTGTTTTTT. The whole variable domain, remainder taken from reference TRBV19 and TRBJ2-2, is DGGITQSPKYLFRKEGQNVTLSCEQNLNHDAMYWYRQDPGQGLRLIYYSQIVNDFQKGDIAEGYSVSREKKESFPLTVTSAQKNPTAFYLCASRTPGGGGELFFGEGSRLTVL.

This clone was counted between two and nine times. The V and J genes are TRBV28 and TRBJ1-1; no firm D call. CDR3 length: 15 residues. Germline assignment: CDR1 MDHEN and CDR2 SYDVKM. V dropped 6 bases and J dropped 2 bases, with 16 bases sitting between them. The chain's CDR3 is CASSTHPSVNTEAFF. The CDR3, as DNA: TGTGCCAGCAGCACTCACCCATCCGTCAACACTGAAGCTTTCTTT.

The rearrangement uses TRBV4-1 and TRBJ1-1; 7 nucleotides match TRBD1. Per germline, CDR1 MGHRA and CDR2 YSYEKL. Unmatched junction bases numbered 3, after V lost 4 bases and J lost 1 base. This CDR3 has 14 amino acids. The CDR3 region has the DNA TGCGCCAGCAGCCGCCGACAGGGGAACACTGAAGCTTTCTTT. Protein sequence: CASSRRQGNTEAFF.

This clone came up a few times. The rearrangement joins TRBV7-3 to TRBJ2-2, with a possible D match to TRBD2 (5 bases). With 0 bases removed from V and 4 bases from J, the gap between germline ends came to 9 bases. Germline V gives CDR1 SGHTA, CDR2 FQGTGA. This CDR3 region has 15 residues. CDR3 in amino acids: CASSLTRGSTGELFF. CDR3 DNA sequence: TGTGCCAGCAGCTTAACGCGAGGGAGCACCGGGGAGCTGTTTTTT.

The V and J genes are TRBV29-1 and TRBJ2-7, with D perhaps TRBD2 (6 bases). Trimming removed 6 bases at V and 4 bases at J, with 16 bases between. The CDR3 contains 13 residues. CDR1 is SQVTM, CDR2 ANQGSEA, per germline. DNA for the CDR3: TGCAGCGTCGTGCAACAGAGCGGGTACGAGCAGTACTTC. Translation gives CSVVQQSGYEQYF.

V and J are TRBV5-1 and TRBJ1-1; maybe TRBD1 (6 bases). This CDR3 has 19 amino acids. With 6 bases removed from V and 0 bases from J, the gap between germline ends came to 27 bases. The germline gives CDR1 SGHRS, CDR2 YFSETQ. CDR3 residues: CASNPWTVSSLLMNTEAFF. In nucleotides, the CDR3 is TGCGCCAGCAACCCATGGACAGTTTCGTCGCTCCTCATGAACACTGAAGCTTTCTTT.

The chain couples TRBV28 to TRBJ2-7; TRBD1 matches 9 bases. CDR1 and CDR2 from the germline V gene are MDHEN and SYDVKM. This CDR3 comprises 14 residues. Trimming cost V 5 bases and J 6 bases; bases outside gene matches: 8. Here the CDR3 reads CASSPYLTGGEQYF. The CDR3 DNA sequence: TGTGCCAGCAGTCCTTACCTGACAGGGGGCGAGCAGTACTTC. Full variable domain (outside the CDR3, taken from reference TRBV28 and TRBJ2-7): DVKVTQSSRYLVKRTGEKVFLECVQDMDHENMFWYRQDPGLGLRLIYFSYDVKMKEKGDIPEGYSVSREKKERFSLILESASTNQTSMYLCASSPYLTGGEQYFGPGTRLTVT.

The chain links TRBV10-3 to TRBJ2-7; 9 positions agree with TRBD1. Trimming took 7 bases from V and 2 from J; bases not matched to a gene: 6. Germline V CDR1 and CDR2: ENHRY, SYGVKD. There are 14 residues in the CDR3. Here the CDR3 DNA reads TGTGCCATCAAAGCGGGACAGGGAGCCTACGAGCAGTACTTC. It codes for CAIKAGQGAYEQYF.

The CDR3 spells CASRQTVNTEAFF. CDR3 bases: TGTGCCAGCAGACAGACGGTGAACACTGAAGCTTTCTTT. V is TRBV2 and J is TRBJ1-1; unclear D gene. Per the germline V gene, CDR1 is SNHLY and CDR2 is FYNNEI. The CDR3 loop spans 13 amino acids. Trimming removed 6 bases at V and 0 bases at J, with 8 bases between.

The chain recombines TRBV6-6 with TRBJ2-1; TRBD2 matches 9 bases. Trimming cost V 6 bases and J 9 bases; bases outside gene matches: 12. This CDR3 region has 15 residues. Germline V CDR1 and CDR2: MNHNY, SVGAGI (reference sequence). For the CDR3, the DNA is TGTGCCAGCAGGTATGGGAGGCGGGAGGGGGGTGAGCAGTTCTTC. Its protein is CASRYGRREGGEQFF.

The chain uses TRBV7-9 and TRBJ1-2; possibly TRBD1 for D (6 bases). V lost 5 bases and J lost 4, with 11 bases in between. The CDR3 sequence is 13 residues long. The germline V gene encodes CDR1 SEHNR and CDR2 FQNEAQ (reference sequence). The CDR3, as DNA: TGTGCCAGCAGCGCAGACAGGTTCTATGGCTACACCTTC. This codes for CASSADRFYGYTF. Full variable domain (remainder filled in from reference TRBV7-9 and TRBJ1-2): DTGVSQNPRHKITKRGQNVTFRCDPISEHNRLYWYRQTLGQGPEFLTYFQNEAQLEKSRLLSDRFSAERPKGSFSTLEIQRTEQGDSAMYLCASSADRFYGYTFGSGTRLTVV.

In its sample, this clone was seen a few times. The chain combines TRBV4-1 with TRBJ1-1; maybe TRBD1 (5 bases). V was pared by 0 bases and J by 1 base, with 21 bases between. The germline gives CDR1 MGHRA, CDR2 YSYEKL. The length of the CDR3 is 19 residues. The CDR3 here is CASSQDRGAAARGNTEAFF. CDR3 in DNA: TGCGCCAGCAGCCAAGATCGAGGGGCCGCGGCGCGGGGGAACACTGAAGCTTTCTTT.